A selection of T cell receptor beta chains follows, all from one sample in a study of technical replicates of blood from four donors. Profiling relied on immunoSEQ multiplex PCR, and the TCRdb table lists in-frame clones only, not all of them. The data contain more than 90,000 clones, about 95% of them singletons. The sequenced material came from T cells isolated from PBMCs. These receptors originate from a human donor in good health. Both conserved end residues are part of each CDR3. D genes are given only for firm matches. Some rows mark clone size as missing; the rest say once, few, many or name a class of expanded clone.

j_call | v_call | clone_size | d_call | cdr3_nt | cdr3_aa
TRBJ2-3 | TRBV6-5 | NA | TRBD1 | TGTGCCAGCAGTTTCGGGACAGGGGGCCTGTCAGATACGCAGTATTTT | CASSFGTGGLSDTQYF
TRBJ1-2 | TRBV19 | NA | NA | TGTGCCAGTAGTCGCCCGGTACAGGCCTCATTCTATGGCTACACCTTC | CASSRPVQASFYGYTF
TRBJ2-1 | TRBV4-1 | NA | NA | TGCGCCAGCAGCCAAACCGGGACTCCCACGAGGGAGCAGTTCTTC | CASSQTGTPTREQFF
TRBJ2-7 | TRBV23-1 | NA | TRBD1 | TGCGCCAGCAGTCAAGCCGGGACAGGGTGTTTCTACGAGCAGTACTTC | CASSQAGTGCFYEQYF
TRBJ2-5 | TRBV6-1 | NA | NA | TGTGCCAGCTCGGGGGGCGTACGGGAGACCCAGTACTTC | CASSGGVRETQYF
TRBJ2-7 | TRBV5-5 | NA | TRBD2 | TGTGCCAGCAGCCTGTACCTAGCGGTCCTCGAGGAGCAGTACTTC | CASSLYLAVLEEQYF
TRBJ2-7 | TRBV13 | NA | NA | TGTGCCAGCAGCTTAGGACAGGGATCGAGCTACGAGCAGTACTTC | CASSLGQGSSYEQYF
TRBJ2-1 | TRBV5-1 | NA | NA | TGCGCCAGCAGCTTCCAGGGCCAGTTCTACAATGAGCAGTTCTTC | CASSFQGQFYNEQFF
TRBJ2-3 | TRBV13 | NA | TRBD2 | TGTGCCAGCAGTCCTAGCGGGAGGGCCCACACAGATACGCAGTATTTT | CASSPSGRAHTDTQYF
TRBJ2-7 | TRBV28 | NA | TRBD1 | TGTGCCAGCAGTCTTCCCATTAGACAGGGCGCCCACGAGCAGTACTTC | CASSLPIRQGAHEQYF
TRBJ2-7 | TRBV7-2 | NA | TRBD1 | TGTGCCAGCAGCTTTTTTGGACAGGGTTTGACCTACGAGCAGTACTTC | CASSFFGQGLTYEQYF
TRBJ2-7 | TRBV7-2 | NA | NA | TGTGCCAGCAGCTTACCGGGAAGCTACGAGCAGTACTTC | CASSLPGSYEQYF
TRBJ2-3 | TRBV19 | NA | NA | TGTGCCAGTAGTATCGGGTACACAGATACGCAGTATTTT | CASSIGYTDTQYF
TRBJ2-4 | TRBV4-1 | NA | NA | TGCGCCAGCAGCCAGACAGGAGTCATAGCAAGGATTCAGTACTTC | CASSQTGVIARIQYF
TRBJ1-1 | TRBV29-1 | NA | NA | TGCAGCGGCCTGACTGCCACTGAAGCTTTCTTT | CSGLTATEAFF
TRBJ1-1 | TRBV19 | few | NA | TGTGCCAGTACAGTAGATGGGACACCATACGTTGGCACTGAAGCTTTCTTT | CASTVDGTPYVGTEAFF
TRBJ1-1 | TRBV11-1 | NA | NA | TGTGCCAGCAGCTTATACTACGGGGTCAGCGCTGAAGCTTTCTTT | CASSLYYGVSAEAFF
TRBJ1-5 | TRBV28 | NA | TRBD1 | TGTGCCAGCAGCACAGGGGGTAACATTCAGCCCCAGCATTTT | CASSTGGNIQPQHF
TRBJ2-1 | TRBV29-1 | NA | NA | TGCAGCGTTGAGCGGGCGATCAATGAGCAGTTCTTC | CSVERAINEQFF
TRBJ2-1 | TRBV19 | NA | TRBD2 | TGTGCCAGTAGTAATTCTGCGGGAGGGCCGGTGGATGAGCAGTTCTTC | CASSNSAGGPVDEQFF
TRBJ2-7 | TRBV11-2 | NA | NA | TGTGCCAGCAGCTTATATCACAGCCTCTACGAGCAGTACTTC | CASSLYHSLYEQYF
TRBJ2-1 | TRBV5-1 | NA | TRBD1 | TGCGCCAGCAGATCGGACAGGGCTGAGCAGTTCTTC | CASRSDRAEQFF
TRBJ2-5 | TRBV6-6 | NA | TRBD2 | TGTGCCAGCAGTTACTCCACTAGCGGGCTTCAAGAGACCCAGTACTTC | CASSYSTSGLQETQYF
TRBJ2-1 | TRBV6-5 | NA | TRBD1 | TGTGCCAGCAGTCAAGACAGGGGGAACGAGTTCTTC | CASSQDRGNEFF
TRBJ2-7 | TRBV6-5 | NA | NA | TGTGCCAGCAGTACCCCGAGGGCCCCTCATTACGAGCAGTACTTC | CASSTPRAPHYEQYF
TRBJ1-5 | TRBV5-6 | NA | NA | TGTGCCAGCAGCTCCTCAGGGTGGCGGCCCCAGCATTTT | CASSSSGWRPQHF